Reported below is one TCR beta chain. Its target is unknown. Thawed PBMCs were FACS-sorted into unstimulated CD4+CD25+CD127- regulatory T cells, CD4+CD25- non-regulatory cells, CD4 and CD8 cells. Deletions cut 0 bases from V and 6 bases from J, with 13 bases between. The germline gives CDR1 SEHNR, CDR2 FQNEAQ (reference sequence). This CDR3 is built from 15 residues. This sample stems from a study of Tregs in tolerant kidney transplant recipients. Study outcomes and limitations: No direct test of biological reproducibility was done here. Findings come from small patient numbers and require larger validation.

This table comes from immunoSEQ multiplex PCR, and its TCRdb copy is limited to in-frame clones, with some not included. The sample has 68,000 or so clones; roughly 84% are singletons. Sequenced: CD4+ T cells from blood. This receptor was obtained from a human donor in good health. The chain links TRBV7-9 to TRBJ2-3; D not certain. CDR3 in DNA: TGTGCCAGCAGCTTAGCGGGTCTGCAGGTGGATACGCAGTATTTT. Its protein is CASSLAGLQVDTQYF.